These 17 T cell receptor beta chains originate from one sample sequenced in a study of response to subunit inactivated influenza vaccine. In TCRdb, the RT-PCR reads were re-called with MiXCR into one record per CDR3 protein. The table includes about 570,000 distinct CDR3 sequences, 10% to 12% detected once. These data were also reused for a study on T cells expressing NK-cell markers. That publication notes: TCR beta libraries carry UMIs added by 5'RACE template switching.

This material consisted of PBMCs from blood, taken on the day of vaccination. The receptor set was obtained from a man between 45 and 60 years old who received an inactivated influenza vaccine.

This clonotype appeared many times. The V gene is TRBV6-5, the J gene TRBJ2-2; no definite D call. The CDR3 is made up of 14 amino acids. Germline V CDR1 and CDR2: MNHEY, SVGAGI. The V end was cut by 0 bases, the J end by 7 bases, with 9 bases between. CDR3 sequence: CASSYSTRSGELFF. The CDR3 coding sequence is TGTGCCAGCAGTTACTCGACAAGGAGCGGGGAGCTGTTTTTT.

As for this clonotype: Without the conserved terminal phenylalanine or tryptophan, this CDR3 likely stems from a read error. The chain has TRBV20-1 and TRBJ2-4, with D perhaps matching TRBD1 (5 bases). CDR3 length: 14 residues. The V and J ends lost 1 base and 5 bases respectively, with 12 bases between them. From germline, CDR1 is DFQATT and CDR2 SNEGSKA (reference sequence). DNA of the CDR3: TGCAGTGCTAGAGCCCAGGGCGGCGAAAACATTCAGTACCTC. Its protein product is CSARAQGGENIQYL.

This clonotype was counted between two and nine times. The rearrangement uses TRBV20-1 and TRBJ1-1, with 9 nucleotides matching TRBD1. The V and J ends lost 5 bases and 6 bases, in that order; junction bases with no gene match: 7. The CDR3 consists of 13 residues. Germline V lookup: CDR1 DFQATT, CDR2 SNEGSKA (reference sequence). The CDR3 loop is CSAYGQGIAEAFF. The CDR3 coding sequence is TGCAGTGCTTACGGACAGGGGATTGCTGAAGCTTTCTTT.

The chain links TRBV19 to TRBJ2-1, with D hard to call. V gave up 11 bases and J gave up 7 bases, with 12 bases separating them. CDR1 LNHDA and CDR2 SQIVND come from the germline V gene (reference sequence). There are 11 residues in the CDR3. CDR3 bases: TGTGCCTCGAACGGCCGGAATGAGCAGTTCTTC. This codes for CASNGRNEQFF.

This clonotype has more than one count but fewer than ten. This rearrangement joins TRBV7-3 to TRBJ2-1, with D possibly TRBD2 on 5 matching bases. CDR3 length: 13 amino acids. Trimming took 1 base from V and 5 from J, leaving 6 bases between them. Looked up from germline, CDR1 is SGHTA and CDR2 is FQGTGA. CDR3 DNA sequence: TGTGCCAGCAGCTTAATGCGGGACAATGAGCAGTTCTTC. Translation gives CASSLMRDNEQFF.

In its sample, this clonotype was seen a few times. V is TRBV20-1 and J is TRBJ2-3; 7 bases agree with TRBD2. Per germline, CDR1 DFQATT and CDR2 SNEGSKA (reference sequence). This CDR3 region has 15 residues. Trimming took 0 bases from V and 4 from J; bases not matched to a gene: 7. The CDR3 sequence is CSARDRGGSPDTQYF. The CDR3 DNA reads as TGCAGTGCTAGAGATCGGGGCGGGAGCCCAGATACGCAGTATTTT.

This clonotype turned up a few times. The rearrangement links TRBV5-1 to TRBJ2-1, with 9 bases that match TRBD1. Losses at the gene ends were 4 bases for V and 5 bases for J; bases not matched to a gene: 4. CDR3 size: 14 residues. Germline loops: CDR1 SGHRS, CDR2 YFSETQ. CDR3 nucleotide sequence: TGCGCCAGCAGCACGGACAGGGGAGACAATGAGCAGTTCTTC. Translated, it gives CASSTDRGDNEQFF. Full variable domain (remainder filled in from reference TRBV5-1 and TRBJ2-1): KAGVTQTPRYLIKTRGQQVTLSCSPISGHRSVSWYQQTPGQGLQFLFEYFSETQRNKGNFPGRFSGRQFSNSRSEMNVSTLELGDSALYLCASSTDRGDNEQFFGPGTRLTVL.

The chain uses TRBV11-1 and TRBJ2-7; the D gene could be TRBD1 or TRBD2 (5 bases each). CDR3 size: 15 residues. V shed 7 bases and J shed 2 bases, with 18 bases lying between them. Germline CDR1 is SGHAT and CDR2 is FQDESV (reference sequence). CDR3 nucleotides: TGTGCCAGCATACAACCGGGCAGGGAGACCTACGAGCAGTACTTC. This encodes CASIQPGRETYEQYF.

There are a few counts of this clonotype. The rearrangement uses TRBV28 and TRBJ2-5; 7 nucleotides align to TRBD1. The V gene end was trimmed by 6 bases and the J gene end by 4 bases; junction bases not matched to a gene: 5. CDR1 and CDR2 from the germline V gene are MDHEN and SYDVKM. The CDR3 extends over 13 amino acids. The CDR3 is CASRKNRGETQYF. CDR3 nucleotide sequence: TGTGCCAGCAGAAAAAACAGGGGAGAGACCCAGTACTTC.

This chain uses TRBV6-5 with TRBJ1-5; D is possibly TRBD1 (6 bases). The CDR3 has 15 amino acids. The V gene lost 3 bases and the J gene lost 0 bases, with 9 bases spanning the gap. The germline gives CDR1 MNHEY, CDR2 SVGAGI. DNA for the CDR3: TGTGCCAGCAGTTATTCGGGGGCTAGCAATCAGCCCCAGCATTTT. It specifies CASSYSGASNQPQHF.

This clonotype appeared a few times. The V gene is TRBV2, the J gene TRBJ2-7; D remains ambiguous. CDR1 and CDR2 from the germline V gene are SNHLY and FYNNEI. The V end lost 7 bases, the J end lost 2 bases, and 18 bases lay between the germline ends. CDR3 length equals 15 residues. The CDR3 here is CASTESRSSPYEQYF. The CDR3 DNA sequence: TGTGCCAGCACAGAATCTAGGTCGTCTCCCTACGAGCAGTACTTC.

This clonotype came up a few times. CDR3 region: CASSQENYLGYTF. As DNA, the CDR3 is TGCGCCAGCAGCCAAGAAAACTACCTGGGCTACACCTTC. The J gene is TRBJ1-2, the V gene TRBV4-3; D not resolved. Trimming removed 0 bases at V and 8 bases at J, with 10 bases between. The CDR3 loop spans 13 amino acids. Germline CDR1 reads LGHNA; CDR2 reads YSLEER.

The table lists this clonotype with a few counts. The chain couples TRBV5-1 to TRBJ2-3; 8 bases line up with TRBD1. CDR1 and CDR2 (germline): SGHRS, YFSETQ. CDR3 length: 14 amino acids. After removal of 4 bases from V and 6 bases from J, the junction contained 7 bases not matched to a gene. CDR3 sequence reads: CASSQDRESDTQYF. The CDR3 DNA reads as TGCGCCAGCAGCCAGGACAGGGAGTCCGATACGCAGTATTTT.

The sample holds a few counts of this clonotype. CDR3: CASSPPLMDGELFF. Written as DNA, the CDR3 is TGTGCCAGCTCACCACCACTGATGGACGGGGAGCTGTTTTTT. The gene calls are TRBV18 and TRBJ2-2; no definite D call. There are 14 residues in the CDR3. The V gene's germline CDR1 is KGHSH and CDR2 LQKENI. Between the trimmed V and J ends, which lost 0 bases and 7 bases, there was a span of 9 bases.

This clonotype has at least ten counts. The chain links TRBV2 to TRBJ1-5; maybe TRBD1 (5 bases). CDR3 length equals 14 residues. Germline assignment: CDR1 SNHLY and CDR2 FYNNEI. The ends were cut back, 6 bases at V and 10 bases at J, with 19 bases in the middle. The CDR3 coding sequence is TGTGCCAGCAGGGCGGGACCAGGAGGTTCTCCCCAGCATTTT. Encoded protein: CASRAGPGGSPQHF.

This chain joins TRBV11-2 and TRBJ2-4, with D perhaps TRBD1 or TRBD2 (6 bases each). This CDR3 has 18 amino acids. The V gene lost 1 base and the J gene lost 3 bases, with 19 bases spanning the gap. The germline CDR1 and CDR2 sequences are SGHAT and FQNNGV. The CDR3 is CASSLVFGGQPNKNIQYF. CDR3 nucleotide sequence: TGTGCCAGCAGCTTAGTTTTTGGGGGGCAACCCAACAAAAACATTCAGTACTTC.

CDR3 bases: TGTGCCAGCAGCCGGACTAGCGGGGGAAGGCAGTTCTTC. Residues: CASSRTSGGRQFF. This sequence joins TRBV3-1 and TRBJ2-1; the match to TRBD2 covers 13 bases. This CDR3 contains 13 residues. The V gene's germline CDR1 is LGHDT and CDR2 YNNKEL (reference sequence). The ends lost 4 bases at V and 12 bases at J; junction bases unmatched: 3.